The clone carrying this T cell receptor beta chain showed up many times. Its antigen is currently unknown. This sample was included in a study of T cells after yellow fever vaccination. MiXCR, applied by TCRdb to the 5' RACE reads, yields one record per CDR3 protein. The data contain under 300,000 distinct CDR3 sequences, 6.9% of them singletons. Whole-study findings and limits: FACS-sorted repertoires could contain abundant clonotypes contaminating from the bulk population.

The sample consisted of CD4+ T cells sorted from PBMCs, taken 15 days after the yellow fever booster vaccination. The source of this sequence is a man aged 25-45 years who received the YFV17D yellow fever vaccine.

CDR3 in amino acids: CASSFRALSYQPQHF. The CDR3 DNA is TGTGCCAGCAGTTTCAGGGCCCTCTCGTATCAGCCCCAGCATTTT. The chain joins TRBV12-3 or TRBV12-4 to TRBJ1-5; maybe TRBD1 (5 bases). With 3 bases removed from V and 5 bases from J, the gap between germline ends came to 14 bases. The CDR3 spans 15 residues.